A single sample is the source of the 20 T cell receptor beta chains below, sequenced in a study of blood T cell repertoires in COVID-19. TCRdb's copy holds only in-frame clones and misses some; the assay was immunoSEQ multiplex PCR. The sample shows some 300,000 clones, 89% of them seen only once. The source material was PBMCs or T cells enriched from blood (not recorded which). These receptors were obtained from a woman aged 50 to 60 who had been exposed to COVID-19.

V usage is TRBV5-1 and J usage is TRBJ2-1, with D perhaps TRBD1 (5 bases). The CDR3 totals 14 residues. Germline CDR1 and CDR2: SGHRS and YFSETQ. The V and J ends lost 6 bases and 7 bases respectively, with 17 bases between them. CDR3 sequence: CASKVTAGRNEQFF. The CDR3 bases are TGCGCCAGCAAGGTGACAGCCGGGCGGAATGAGCAGTTCTTC.

The J gene is TRBJ2-7, the V gene TRBV19, with D possibly being TRBD1 (5 bases). Germline-derived CDR1 and CDR2 are LNHDA and SQIVND (reference sequence). Trimming cost V 4 bases and J 3 bases, with 10 bases left between them. The CDR3 loop spans 13 amino acids. The CDR3 coding sequence is TGTGCCAGTAGTAGCGGACACGTCTACGAGCAGTACTTC. It translates to CASSSGHVYEQYF.

This clone is a singleton in its sample. The rearrangement links TRBV5-8 to TRBJ2-7; D perhaps matches TRBD2 (6 bases). The V gene lost 3 bases and the J gene lost 3 bases, with 13 bases spanning the gap. The V gene's germline CDR1 is SGHTS and CDR2 YDEGEE. The CDR3 has 14 amino acids. CDR3 sequence reads: CASSSRDSFYEQYF. The CDR3 DNA reads TGTGCCAGCAGCTCCCGGGACTCCTTCTACGAGCAGTACTTC.

Regarding this clone: Other DNA sequences from this sample encode an identical CDR3 as well. The chain joins TRBV5-1 to TRBJ1-2; D unclear. Trimming removed 4 bases from V and 2 bases from J, with 9 bases in between. Per the germline V gene, CDR1 is SGHRS and CDR2 is YFSETQ. This CDR3 is built from 13 residues. The CDR3 DNA reads TGCGCCAGCAGCCTAAGTTCCAACTATGGCTACACCTTC. Amino acids: CASSLSSNYGYTF.

The V call is TRBV3-1 (or the pseudogene TRBV3-2), the J call TRBJ1-5; 11 positions agree with TRBD1. With V trimmed by 1 base and J by 7 bases, 3 bases remained unmatched. Germline V gene lookup returns CDR1 LGHDT and CDR2 YNNKEL (reference sequence). The CDR3 covers 15 residues. In nucleotides, the CDR3 is TGTGCCAGCAGCCAAGGGACAGGGGGCGGGCAGCCCCAGCATTTT. This encodes CASSQGTGGGQPQHF.

The chain uses TRBV7-9 and TRBJ2-6, with D tentatively TRBD2 (5 bases). The V gene's germline CDR1 is SEHNR and CDR2 FQNEAQ (reference sequence). CDR3 length equals 17 residues. V was pared by 6 bases and J by 1 base, with 16 bases between. The CDR3 sequence: CASSSLAPGSGANVLTF. The CDR3 nucleotides are TGTGCCAGCAGTTCCCTGGCTCCGGGGTCTGGGGCCAACGTCCTGACTTTC.

This chain connects TRBV9 to TRBJ1-1; weak D call: TRBD1 (6 bases). CDR1 and CDR2 from the germline V gene are SGDLS and YYNGEE. CDR3 size: 15 residues. V lost 0 bases and J 6 bases, leaving 15 bases between the germline ends. The CDR3 nucleotides read TGTGCCAGCAGCGTAGGACAGGCCTCAAACGCTGAAGCTTTCTTT. Amino acids: CASSVGQASNAEAFF.

The V call is TRBV3-1 (or the pseudogene TRBV3-2), the J call TRBJ1-4; TRBD1 matches at 8 bases. V shed 4 bases and J 3 bases; nucleotides not matched to a gene: 13. The CDR3 totals 18 residues. Germline CDR1 reads LGHDT; CDR2 reads YNNKEL (reference sequence). The CDR3 protein is CASSPRQGTSPPNEKLFF. The CDR3 DNA reads TGTGCCAGCAGCCCCCGACAGGGGACTTCCCCTCCTAATGAAAAACTGTTTTTT.

Turning to this clone: The germline gene is not matched at one end of the junction; a read error may be the cause. The V call is TRBV5-8, the J call TRBJ1-2; TRBD1 matches 8 bases. Germline V gene sequence: CDR1 SGHTS, CDR2 YDEGEE. This CDR3 is 16 amino acids long. CDR3 protein: CASSWSRDRTGRKLCF. DNA of the CDR3: TGTGCCAGCAGCTGGTCCCGGGATCGGACAGGGAGGAAACTGTGCTTC. The full variable domain, its missing parts supplied by reference TRBV5-8 and TRBJ1-2, is EAGVTQSPTHLIKTRGQQATLRCSPISGHTSVYWYQQALGLGLQFLLWYDEGEERNRGNFPPRFSGRQFPNYSSELNVNALELEDSALYLCASSWSRDRTGRKLCFGSGTRLTVV.

This clone was seen a few times. J is TRBJ2-7 and V is TRBV4-1, with a possible D match to TRBD1 (5 bases). Trimming removed 4 bases at V and 0 bases at J, with 19 bases between. Per the germline V gene, CDR1 is MGHRA and CDR2 is YSYEKL. The CDR3 is 17 residues long. CDR3 nucleotides: TGCGCCAGCAGCCCCAAGCCAGGACACCTAACCTCCTACGAGCAGTACTTC. This sequence encodes CASSPKPGHLTSYEQYF.

The gene calls are TRBV27 and TRBJ2-2; TRBD2 matches at 8 bases. Per germline, CDR1 MNHEY and CDR2 SMNVEV (reference sequence). With V trimmed by 5 bases and J by 2 bases, 7 bases remained unmatched. This CDR3 has 16 residues. CDR3 amino acids: CASSTSGTSNTGELFF. CDR3 sequence (DNA): TGTGCCAGCAGTACGTCCGGGACTAGTAACACCGGGGAGCTGTTTTTT.

The chain is built from TRBV27 and TRBJ1-1; 9 positions agree with TRBD1. With V trimmed by 6 bases and J by 6 bases, 8 bases remained unmatched. This CDR3 region has 14 residues. Germline CDR1 and CDR2: MNHEY and SMNVEV (reference sequence). CDR3 coding DNA: TGTGCCAGCAGGCTCCCGGGACAGGGCGCTGAAGCTTTCTTT. As protein: CASRLPGQGAEAFF.

CDR3 sequence reads: CASTNVQDYGYTF. DNA for the CDR3: TGTGCCAGCACCAACGTGCAGGACTATGGCTACACCTTC. The chain is built from TRBV2 and TRBJ1-2; D not certain. The CDR3 sequence is 13 residues long. The germline CDR1 and CDR2 sequences are SNHLY and FYNNEI. The V end was cut by 7 bases, the J end by 3 bases, with 12 bases between.

The CDR3 sequence: CASGTSGGPANTGELFF. Here the CDR3 DNA reads TGTGCCAGCGGGACTAGCGGGGGACCCGCGAACACCGGGGAGCTGTTTTTT. This chain joins TRBV10-3 and TRBJ2-2; 14 bases are shared with TRBD2. The V gene's germline CDR1 is ENHRY and CDR2 SYGVKD. This CDR3 spans 17 amino acids. Trimming at V came to 10 bases and at J to 0 bases, leaving 7 bases not matched to a gene.

The genes are TRBV6-5 and TRBJ1-6; 7 nucleotides match TRBD1. The CDR3 has 15 amino acids. Looked up from germline, CDR1 is MNHEY and CDR2 is SVGAGI. The V and J ends lost 6 bases and 6 bases, in that order; junction bases with no gene match: 8. CDR3 in amino acids: CASRVPGQLNSPLHF. The CDR3 DNA reads TGTGCCAGCAGAGTCCCGGGACAGCTTAATTCACCCCTCCACTTT.

The chain recombines TRBV19 with TRBJ2-5; possible D gene TRBD1, 6 bases. Trimming stripped 4 bases from V and 1 base from J, with 16 bases between. The CDR3 has 16 residues. Germline CDR1 and CDR2: LNHDA and SQIVND (reference sequence). The CDR3 protein is CASSNRDTWLQETQYF. CDR3 DNA: TGTGCCAGTAGTAACCGGGACACTTGGCTCCAAGAGACCCAGTACTTC.

The CDR3 bases are TGCAGTGCTAGTACAACAGGGGTCAGAGAGACCCAGTACTTC. This codes for CSASTTGVRETQYF. The J gene is TRBJ2-5, the V gene TRBV20-1; 7 bases agree with TRBD1. Trimming removed 3 bases from V and 4 bases from J; junction bases left unmatched: 8. The CDR3 totals 14 residues. CDR1 DFQATT and CDR2 SNEGSKA come from the germline V gene (reference sequence).

The chain carries TRBV5-6 and TRBJ2-1, with D unclear. Trimming took 0 bases from V and 4 from J, leaving 11 bases between them. CDR3 length equals 15 residues. CDR1 SGHDT and CDR2 YYEEEE come from the germline V gene. CDR3 amino acids: CASSLEHPMYNEQFF. CDR3 DNA sequence: TGTGCCAGCAGCTTGGAACATCCCATGTACAATGAGCAGTTCTTC. The entire variable domain, with the rest obtained from reference TRBV5-6 and TRBJ2-1, is as follows: DAGVTQSPTHLIKTRGQQVTLRCSPKSGHDTVSWYQQALGQGPQFIFQYYEEEERQRGNFPDRFSGHQFPNYSSELNVNALLLGDSALYLCASSLEHPMYNEQFFGPGTRLTVL.

This clone occurred once. This chain joins TRBV6-5 and TRBJ1-6; 9 nucleotides line up with TRBD1. CDR3 length equals 12 residues. The germline CDR1 and CDR2 sequences are MNHEY and SVGAGI. The CDR3 sequence: CGTRDRDSPLHF. As DNA, the CDR3 is TGTGGCACCCGGGACAGGGATTCACCCCTCCACTTT.

The V gene is TRBV28, the J gene TRBJ1-2; possibly TRBD1 for D (5 bases). The CDR3 loop spans 13 amino acids. Germline V gene lookup returns CDR1 MDHEN and CDR2 SYDVKM. V was trimmed by 5 bases and J by 5 bases, leaving 12 bases between them. CDR3 in amino acids: CASSVQGTYGYTF. CDR3 DNA: TGTGCCAGCAGTGTTCAGGGAACTTATGGCTACACCTTC.